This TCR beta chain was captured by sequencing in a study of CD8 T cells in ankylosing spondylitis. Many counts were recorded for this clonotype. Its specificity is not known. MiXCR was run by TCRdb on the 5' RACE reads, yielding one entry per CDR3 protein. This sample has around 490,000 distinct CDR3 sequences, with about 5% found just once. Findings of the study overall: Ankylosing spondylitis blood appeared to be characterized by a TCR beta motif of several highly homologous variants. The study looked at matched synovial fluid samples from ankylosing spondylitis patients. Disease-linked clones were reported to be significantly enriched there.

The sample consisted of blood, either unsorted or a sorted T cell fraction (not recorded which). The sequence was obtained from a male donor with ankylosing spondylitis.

CDR3 protein: CASSLPRSEAFF. The CDR3, as DNA: TGTGCCAGCAGTTTACCCAGGTCTGAAGCTTTCTTT. The V call is TRBV12-3 or TRBV12-4, the J call TRBJ1-1; D is uncertain. The CDR3 extends over 12 amino acids. The V and J ends lost 2 bases and 6 bases respectively, with 7 bases between them.